Reported below is one TCR beta chain. Its antigen is not known. The data belong to a study of T-cell memory formation after mild COVID-19. CDR1 and CDR2 (germline): SGHDN, FVKESK. CDR3 length: 15 residues. V trimming: 2 bases; J trimming: 4 bases; junction bases outside the gene matches: 5. TCRdb reprocessed the 5' RACE reads via MiXCR and lists one record per CDR3 protein. Here the sample spans fewer than 650,000 distinct CDR3 sequences, roughly 17% being singletons. Overall study findings and caveats: Some clones that responded turned up in pre-infection memory, which suggests that cross-reactive memory joined in.

The V call is TRBV14, the J call TRBJ2-1; 7 nucleotides agree with TRBD1. The clonotype was recovered from an adult woman who had mild COVID-19 (a few samples of this study predate the infection). Cell type and time point are not known. The specimen sequenced was PBMCs or a T cell subset sorted from them (not recorded which). In nucleotides, the CDR3 is TGTGCCAGCAGCCAACTCCGGGACAGATACAATGAGCAGTTCTTC. The encoded protein is CASSQLRDRYNEQFF.